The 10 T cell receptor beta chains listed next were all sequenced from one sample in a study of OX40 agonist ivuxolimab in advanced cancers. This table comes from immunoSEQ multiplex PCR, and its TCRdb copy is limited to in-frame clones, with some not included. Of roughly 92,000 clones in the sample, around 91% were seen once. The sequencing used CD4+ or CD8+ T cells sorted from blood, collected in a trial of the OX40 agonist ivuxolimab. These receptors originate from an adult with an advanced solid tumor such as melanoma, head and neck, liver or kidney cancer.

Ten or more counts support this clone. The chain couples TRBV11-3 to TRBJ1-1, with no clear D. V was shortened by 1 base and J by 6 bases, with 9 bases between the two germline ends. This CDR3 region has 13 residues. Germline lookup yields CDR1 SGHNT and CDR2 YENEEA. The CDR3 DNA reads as TGTGCCAGCAGCTTAGGTCGCCGCTCTGAAGCTTTCTTT. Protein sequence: CASSLGRRSEAFF.

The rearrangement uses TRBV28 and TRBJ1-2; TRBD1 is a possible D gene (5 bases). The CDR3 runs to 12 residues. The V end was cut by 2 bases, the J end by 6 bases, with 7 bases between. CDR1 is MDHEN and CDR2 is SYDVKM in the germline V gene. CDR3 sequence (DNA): TGTGCCAGCAGTTTAATGGGGGATGGCTACACCTTC. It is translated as CASSLMGDGYTF.

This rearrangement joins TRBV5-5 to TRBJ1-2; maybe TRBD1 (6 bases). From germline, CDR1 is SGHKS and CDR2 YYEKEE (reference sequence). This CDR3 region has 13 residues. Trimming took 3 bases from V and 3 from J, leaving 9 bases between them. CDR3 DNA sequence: TGTGCCAGCAGCTCAGACAGGTACTATGGCTACACCTTC. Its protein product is CASSSDRYYGYTF.

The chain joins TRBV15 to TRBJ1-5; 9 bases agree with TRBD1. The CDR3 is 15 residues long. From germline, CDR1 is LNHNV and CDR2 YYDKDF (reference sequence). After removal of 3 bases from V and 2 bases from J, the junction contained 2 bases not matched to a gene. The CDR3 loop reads CATSRGDRGNQPQHF. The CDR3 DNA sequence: TGTGCCACCAGCAGGGGGGACAGGGGCAATCAGCCCCAGCATTTT.

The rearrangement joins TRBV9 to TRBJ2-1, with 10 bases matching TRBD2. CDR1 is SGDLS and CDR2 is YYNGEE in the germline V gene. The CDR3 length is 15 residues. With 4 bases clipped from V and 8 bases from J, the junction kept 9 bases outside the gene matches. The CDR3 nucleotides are TGTGCCAGCAGCCCGAGCGGGAGGGCCGACCATGAGCAGTTCTTC. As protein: CASSPSGRADHEQFF.

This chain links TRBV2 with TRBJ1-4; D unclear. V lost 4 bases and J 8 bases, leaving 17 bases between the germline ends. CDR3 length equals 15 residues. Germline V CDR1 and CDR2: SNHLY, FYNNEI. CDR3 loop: CASSGFGLNYEKLFF. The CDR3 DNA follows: TGTGCCAGCAGTGGGTTCGGCTTAAACTACGAAAAACTGTTTTTT.

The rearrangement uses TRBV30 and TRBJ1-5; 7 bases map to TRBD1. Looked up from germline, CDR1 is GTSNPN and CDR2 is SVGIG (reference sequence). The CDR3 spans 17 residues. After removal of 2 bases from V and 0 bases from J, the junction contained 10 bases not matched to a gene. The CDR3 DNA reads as TGTGCCTGGAGTACCACAGGGGCCCCATATAGCAATCAGCCCCAGCATTTT. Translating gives CAWSTTGAPYSNQPQHF.

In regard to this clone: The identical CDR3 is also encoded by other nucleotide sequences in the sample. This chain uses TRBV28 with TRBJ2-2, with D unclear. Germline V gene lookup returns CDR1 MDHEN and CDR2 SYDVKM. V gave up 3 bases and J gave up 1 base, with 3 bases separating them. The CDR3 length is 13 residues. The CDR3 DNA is TGTGCCAGCAGTTTCTTGAACACCGGGGAGCTGTTTTTT. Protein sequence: CASSFLNTGELFF.

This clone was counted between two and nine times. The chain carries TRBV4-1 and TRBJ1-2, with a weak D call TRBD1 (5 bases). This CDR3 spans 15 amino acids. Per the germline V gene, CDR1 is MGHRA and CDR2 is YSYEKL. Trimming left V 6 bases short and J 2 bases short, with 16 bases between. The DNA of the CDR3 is TGCGCCAGCAGTCCAACCGGGACGGGGAACTATGGCTACACCTTC. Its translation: CASSPTGTGNYGYTF.

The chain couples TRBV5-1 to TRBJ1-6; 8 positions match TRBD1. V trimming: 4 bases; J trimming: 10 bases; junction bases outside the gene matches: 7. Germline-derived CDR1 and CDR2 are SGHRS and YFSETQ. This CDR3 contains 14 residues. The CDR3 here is CASSPGQGRSPLHF. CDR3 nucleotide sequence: TGCGCCAGCAGCCCCGGACAGGGAAGGTCACCCCTCCACTTT.